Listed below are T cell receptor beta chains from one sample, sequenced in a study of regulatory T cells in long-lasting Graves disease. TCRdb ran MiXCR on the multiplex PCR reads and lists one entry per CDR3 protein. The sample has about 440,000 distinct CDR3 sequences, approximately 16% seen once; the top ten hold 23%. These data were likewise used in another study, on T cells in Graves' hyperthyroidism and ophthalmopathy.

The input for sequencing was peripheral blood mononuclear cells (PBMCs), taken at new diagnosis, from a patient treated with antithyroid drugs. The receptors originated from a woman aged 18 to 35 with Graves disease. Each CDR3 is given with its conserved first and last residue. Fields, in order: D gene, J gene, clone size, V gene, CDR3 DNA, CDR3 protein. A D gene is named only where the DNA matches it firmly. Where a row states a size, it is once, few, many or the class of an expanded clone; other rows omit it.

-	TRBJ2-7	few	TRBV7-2	TGTGCCGGCACCCAAACCCGAGGGGGCGAGCAGTACTTC	CAGTQTRGGEQYF
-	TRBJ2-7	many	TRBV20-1	TGCAGTGCTAGTCATCGGGGAGGCGAGCAGTACTTC	CSASHRGGEQYF
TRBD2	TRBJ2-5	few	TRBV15	TGTGCCACCAGTGGCAGCGGGAGTATCCAAGAGACCCAGTACTTC	CATSGSGSIQETQYF
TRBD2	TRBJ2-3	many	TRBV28	TGTGCCAGCAGTTGGAGGACTAGCGGGCATACGCAGTATTTT	CASSWRTSGHTQYF
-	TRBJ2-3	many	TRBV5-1	TGCGCCAGCAGCTTGACACCCTGGCAGACTAATACGCAGTATTTT	CASSLTPWQTNTQYF
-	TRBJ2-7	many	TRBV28	TGTGCCAGCAGCTACGGACGGAACATGTTCTACGAGCAGTACTTC	CASSYGRNMFYEQYF
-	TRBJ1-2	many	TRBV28	TGTGCCAGCAGTTCGCGGGCCTACCCAGACCCATATGGCTACACCTTC	CASSSRAYPDPYGYTF
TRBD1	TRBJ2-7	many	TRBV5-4	TGTGCCAGCAGCCAACTAGGGACAGTACGGCACGAGCAGTACTTC	CASSQLGTVRHEQYF
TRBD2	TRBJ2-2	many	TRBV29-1	TGCAGCGTTGAAAGGTTTGCTAGCGGGAGTACACCCGGGGAGCTGTTTTTT	CSVERFASGSTPGELFF
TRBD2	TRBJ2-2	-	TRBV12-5	TGTGCTAGTGGTTTGGTAGTAAGCGGGAGTGTCACCGGGGAGCTGTTTTTT	CASGLVVSGSVTGELFF
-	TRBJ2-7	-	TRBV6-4	TGTGCCACCGTGCCGGAACAGAGCTCCTACGAGCAGTACTTC	CATVPEQSSYEQYF
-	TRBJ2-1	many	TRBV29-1	TGCAGCGTTGAAGGGGGCCCGGTGGGCAAATCCTACAATGAGCAGTTCTTC	CSVEGGPVGKSYNEQFF
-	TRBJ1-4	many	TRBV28	TGTGCCAGCAGTTTATTTCGGACAGAGGGTGAAAAACTGTTTTTT	CASSLFRTEGEKLFF
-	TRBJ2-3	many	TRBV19	TGTGCCAGTAGCTTAAACGAGCCCTCCACAGATACGCAGTATTTT	CASSLNEPSTDTQYF
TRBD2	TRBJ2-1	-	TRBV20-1	TGCAGCCAAATGGGGGGGTTAGCGGGAGAGCAGTTCTTC	CSQMGGLAGEQFF
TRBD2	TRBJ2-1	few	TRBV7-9	TGTGCCAGCAGCTCAGCGGGAAGGGGTTACAATGAGCAGTTCTTC	CASSSAGRGYNEQFF
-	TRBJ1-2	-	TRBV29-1	TGCAGCGTTGAGTCACAGGGCTATGGCTACACCTTC	CSVESQGYGYTF
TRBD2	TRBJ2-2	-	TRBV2	TGTGCCAGCAGTGAACTAGCGGGAGATTCGAACACCGGGGAGCTGTTTTTT	CASSELAGDSNTGELFF
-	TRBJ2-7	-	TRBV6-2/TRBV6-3	TGTGCCGGTCTGAAGAGGCGGACCTACGAGCAGTACTTC	CAGLKRRTYEQYF
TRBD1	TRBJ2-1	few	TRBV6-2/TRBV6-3	TGTGCCAGCAGTTACGCCCCCGGGACAGGGGGCCATGAGCAGTTCTTC	CASSYAPGTGGHEQFF
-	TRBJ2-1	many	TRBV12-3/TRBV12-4	TGTGCCAGCAGTTGGGGGGGGCAATCCTACAATGAGCAGTTCTTC	CASSWGGQSYNEQFF
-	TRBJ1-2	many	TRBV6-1	TGTGCCAGCAGAAACTCTTTCCCCATTACAGATGGCTACACCTTC	CASRNSFPITDGYTF
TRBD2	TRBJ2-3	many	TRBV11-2	TGTGCCAGCAGCCAGGGTGGACTAGCGGGACACACAGATACGCAGTATTTT	CASSQGGLAGHTDTQYF
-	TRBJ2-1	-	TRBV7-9	TGTGCCAGCAGCTTACCCAGCGATGAGCAGTTCTTC	CASSLPSDEQFF
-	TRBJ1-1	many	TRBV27	TGTGCCAGCAGGAAATCAGGGGTGAGAAACACTGAAGCTTTCTTT	CASRKSGVRNTEAFF
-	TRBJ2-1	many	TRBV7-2	TGTGCCAGCAGCGTCGGACTTAGCTCCTACAATGAGCAGTTCTTC	CASSVGLSSYNEQFF
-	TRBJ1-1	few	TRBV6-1	TGTGCCAGCAGCCCCCCAGGTGGTTTGAACACTGAAGCTTTCTTT	CASSPPGGLNTEAFF
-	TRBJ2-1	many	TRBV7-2	TGTGCCAGCAGCTCCTACCGGGACCCACCCTACAATGAGCAGTTCTTC	CASSSYRDPPYNEQFF
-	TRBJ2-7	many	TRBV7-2	TGTGCCAGCAGCAGGGGGTTTACCTACGAGCAGTACTTC	CASSRGFTYEQYF
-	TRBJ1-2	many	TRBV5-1	TGCGCCAGCAGCTCCGTGGCGTCCTATGGCTACACCTTC	CASSSVASYGYTF
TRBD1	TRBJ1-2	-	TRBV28	TGTGCCAGCAGTTTAGGAGGGGGCTCGTATGGCTACACCTTC	CASSLGGGSYGYTF
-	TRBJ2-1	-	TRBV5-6	TGTGCCAGCAGCCCGACCCCCGGGCCCAGGGGATTCTTC	CASSPTPGPRGFF
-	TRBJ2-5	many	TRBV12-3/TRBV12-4	TGTGCCAGCAGTCAGCCCCAGGGGTCAGAGACCCAGTACTTC	CASSQPQGSETQYF
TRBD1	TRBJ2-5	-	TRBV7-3	TGTGCCAGTGGACAGGGAGGCGCCCAGTACTTC	CASGQGGAQYF
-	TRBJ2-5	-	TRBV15	TGTGCCACCAGCAGAGGGGTGGGGGCAAGGACCCAGTACTTC	CATSRGVGARTQYF
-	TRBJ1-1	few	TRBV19	TGTGCCAGCAACCACTTGGGCAAGAACACTGAAGCTTTCTTT	CASNHLGKNTEAFF
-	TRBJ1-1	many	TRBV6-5	TGTGCCAGCAGTTACGAGAGACACACTGAAGCTTTCTTT	CASSYERHTEAFF
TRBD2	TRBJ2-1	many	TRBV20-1	TGCAGTGCTAGCCCGACTAGCGGGAGGGCCATAAATGAGCAGTTCTTC	CSASPTSGRAINEQFF
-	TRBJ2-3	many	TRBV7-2	TGTGCCAGCAGCTTAGGATCGGCAAGCACAGATACGCAGTATTTT	CASSLGSASTDTQYF
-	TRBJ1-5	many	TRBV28	TGTGCCAGCATGGGACCGTCAAGACAGCAAACTTATCAGCCCCAGCATTTT	CASMGPSRQQTYQPQHF